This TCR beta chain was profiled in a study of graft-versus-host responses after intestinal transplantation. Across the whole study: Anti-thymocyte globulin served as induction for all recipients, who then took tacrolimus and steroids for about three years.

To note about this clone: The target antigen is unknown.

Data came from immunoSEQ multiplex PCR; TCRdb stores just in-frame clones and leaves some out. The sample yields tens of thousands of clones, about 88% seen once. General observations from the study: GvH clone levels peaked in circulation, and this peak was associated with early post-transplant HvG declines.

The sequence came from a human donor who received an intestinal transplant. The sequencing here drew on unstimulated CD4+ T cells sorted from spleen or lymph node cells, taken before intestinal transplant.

The DNA for the CDR3 is TGTGCCAGCAGCTTAGACTTCGGTGGCAGGGGGCAAGAGACCCAGTACTTC. Translating it yields CASSLDFGGRGQETQYF. The rearrangement joins TRBV7-9 to TRBJ2-5, with TRBD1 matching over 7 bases. This CDR3 has 17 amino acids. Germline-derived CDR1 and CDR2 are SEHNR and FQNEAQ (reference sequence). The trim removed 1 base at V and 2 bases at J, leaving 10 bases unmatched.